This passage covers 8 T cell receptor beta chains from one sample sequenced in a study of blood T cell repertoires in COVID-19. TCRdb keeps only in-frame clones here, not all; method: immunoSEQ multiplex PCR. The table records some 200,000 clones, 65% to 90% of them present only once. The source material was peripheral blood. Receptors originate from a man older than 75 with acute or convalescent COVID-19.

The chain uses TRBV10-3 and TRBJ1-6; the D is unclear. This CDR3 region has 15 residues. V gave up 8 bases and J gave up 0 bases, with 11 bases separating them. CDR1 is ENHRY and CDR2 is SYGVKD in the germline V gene. The CDR3 sequence is CAISEMSSYNSPLHF. The CDR3 nucleotides are TGTGCCATCTCCGAGATGAGCTCCTATAATTCACCCCTCCACTTT.

The table lists this clone with a count of one. V and J are TRBV12-3 or TRBV12-4 and TRBJ2-7; the D gene is possibly TRBD1 (6 bases). V was cut by 6 bases and J by 1 base, with 10 bases left in between. The CDR3 length is 13 residues. The CDR3, as DNA: TGTGCCAGCAGGCTAGGGGGATCCTACGAGCAGTACTTC. Translating it yields CASRLGGSYEQYF.

The chain is built from TRBV19 and TRBJ2-5; 14 bases map to TRBD2. The CDR3 covers 15 residues. V trimming: 7 bases; J trimming: 5 bases; junction bases outside the gene matches: 6. Germline assignment: CDR1 LNHDA and CDR2 SQIVND (reference sequence). The CDR3 nucleotides read TGTGCCAGTACGACTAGCGGGAGGGCCTTCGAGACCCAGTACTTC. As protein: CASTTSGRAFETQYF. Full variable domain (remainder filled in from reference TRBV19 and TRBJ2-5): DGGITQSPKYLFRKEGQNVTLSCEQNLNHDAMYWYRQDPGQGLRLIYYSQIVNDFQKGDIAEGYSVSREKKESFPLTVTSAQKNPTAFYLCASTTSGRAFETQYFGPGTRLLVL.

In DNA form, the CDR3 reads TGTGCCAGCAGTTTAGCAGGATCGGTTTTGGGCACTGAAGCTTTCTTT. Translating gives CASSLAGSVLGTEAFF. V gene TRBV28 combines with J gene TRBJ1-1; D not resolved. This CDR3 region has 16 residues. Trimming cost V 2 bases and J 4 bases, with 17 bases left between them. Germline CDR1 reads MDHEN; CDR2 reads SYDVKM.

This clone was picked up a small number of times. The rearrangement uses TRBV30 and TRBJ2-3; 7 bases are a match to TRBD2. CDR1 GTSNPN and CDR2 SVGIG come from the germline V gene (reference sequence). The junction had 7 bases not matched to a gene; V was cut back by 5 bases and J by 2 bases. CDR3 size: 14 residues. CDR3 nucleotides: TGTGCCTGGGCAAGGACTAGTTTCACAGATACGCAGTATTTT. Its protein product is CAWARTSFTDTQYF.

V usage is TRBV6-4 and J usage is TRBJ2-7; 9 bases align to TRBD2. In germline, CDR1 is MRHNA, CDR2 SNTAGT. The V and J ends lost 10 bases and 3 bases, in that order; junction bases with no gene match: 7. The CDR3 is 13 residues long. The CDR3 region is CATSKAGGYEQYV. The DNA of the CDR3 is TGTGCCACCTCTAAAGCGGGAGGCTACGAGCAGTACGTC.

This chain uses TRBV27 with TRBJ2-6, with a weak D call TRBD1 (6 bases). Looked up from germline, CDR1 is MNHEY and CDR2 is SMNVEV (reference sequence). This CDR3 is 16 amino acids long. Trimming took 6 bases from V and 0 from J, leaving 12 bases between them. The CDR3 nucleotides are TGTGCCAGCAGAACCTCAGGGGCCTCTGGGGCCAACGTCCTGACTTTC. Translation gives CASRTSGASGANVLTF.

This chain connects TRBV19 to TRBJ1-5; D possibly corresponds to TRBD1 (6 bases). Germline V gene data show CDR1 as LNHDA and CDR2 as SQIVND (reference sequence). Trimming pared 3 bases from V and 4 bases from J, leaving 19 bases between. The CDR3 covers 17 residues. The CDR3 sequence is CASSMGPGAPFNQPQHF. The CDR3 DNA reads TGTGCCAGTAGTATGGGACCAGGGGCCCCCTTTAATCAGCCCCAGCATTTT.